This T cell receptor beta chain was captured in a study of metastatic and nonmetastatic thyroid tumors. This clone came up many times. CDR3 size: 17 residues. Germline trimming cut 4 bases from V and 2 bases from J; bases unmatched to any gene: 13. Germline CDR1 SGHAT, CDR2 FQNNGV. No treatment of any kind had been given to any patient before thyroid surgery. In the authors' methods: Between-group CDR3 differences, defined by clinicopathological status, yielded a distant-metastasis classifier for papillary thyroid cancer. Via MiXCR, TCRdb re-called the PCR reads. It is TCRdb's table, rather than the study itself, that gives the V and J calls and clone size. The data hold about 25,000 clones, with 20% to 25% observed a single time.

The sample was blood. The chain combines TRBV11-2 with TRBJ1-1; 7 nucleotides agree with TRBD1. The sequence was collected from a male donor with papillary thyroid cancer or a benign thyroid nodule (not recorded which). Some clones in this sample may be carry-over from other donors' samples. CDR3 sequence reads: CASSSKDDRARNTEAFF. The CDR3, as DNA: TGTGCCAGCAGCTCAAAGGACGACAGGGCCCGAAACACTGAAGCTTTCTTT. The complete variable domain, with remaining parts taken from reference TRBV11-2 and TRBJ1-1, reads EAGVAQSPRYKIIEKRQSVAFWCNPISGHATLYWYQQILGQGPKLLIQFQNNGVVDDSQLPKDRFSAERLKGVDSTLKIQPAKLEDSAVYLCASSSKDDRARNTEAFFGQGTRLTVV.